These 27 T cell receptor beta chains originate from one sample sequenced in a study of shared clonotypes between healthy human individuals. This table comes from immunoSEQ multiplex PCR, and its TCRdb copy is limited to in-frame clones, with some not included. Here the sample spans about 2 million clones, about 95% being singletons. CD45RO-negative CD8 cells positively selected for CCR7 made up the naive population, which excluded terminally differentiated effector memory CD45RA+ cells. Sequencing was done on a sample of naive CD8+ T cells sorted from blood. Source of these receptors: a young man in good health.

This clone was counted a single time. The chain uses TRBV4-3 and TRBJ2-7; possibly TRBD2 for D (5 bases). Trimming took 0 bases from V and 2 from J, leaving 14 bases between them. The germline CDR1 and CDR2 sequences are LGHNA and YSLEER. There are 16 residues in the CDR3. The CDR3 protein is CASSQDRGLSAYEQYF. CDR3 in DNA: TGCGCCAGCAGCCAAGACCGCGGACTGTCCGCCTACGAGCAGTACTTC.

This chain links TRBV6-6 with TRBJ1-2; tentatively, D is TRBD1 (6 bases). Trimming removed 0 bases at V and 1 base at J, with 12 bases between. Germline values: CDR1 MNHNY, CDR2 SVGAGI (reference sequence). The CDR3 runs to 16 residues. CDR3 in DNA: TGTGCCAGCAGTTACTCGAGACAGGCGAATAACTATGGCTACACCTTC. Amino acids: CASSYSRQANNYGYTF.

This clone has only one observation. This sequence joins TRBV7-9 and TRBJ1-1; weak D call: TRBD1 (5 bases). Trimming stripped 4 bases from V and 11 bases from J, with 11 bases between. Germline assignment: CDR1 SEHNR and CDR2 FQNEAQ (reference sequence). The CDR3 has 11 amino acids. CDR3 nucleotide sequence: TGTGCCAGCAGCTCCGGGACGTTGGCTTTCTTT. This translates into CASSSGTLAFF.

The rearrangement joins TRBV21-1 to TRBJ1-6. TRBV21-1 counts as a pseudogene. This CDR3 has 17 amino acids. CDR3 DNA sequence: TGTGCCAGCAGCAAAGAAATAGGGGGGGCCTATAATTCACCCCTCCACTTT. Its protein product is CASSKEIGGAYNSPLHF.

This clone appeared a single time. The rearrangement uses TRBV19 and TRBJ1-1; TRBD1 matches at 8 bases. V shed 5 bases, J shed 7 bases, and the junction held 6 bases outside the gene matches. Germline CDR1 and CDR2: LNHDA and SQIVND (reference sequence). The length of the CDR3 is 13 residues. The DNA for the CDR3 is TGTGCCAGTAGTTTGACAGGGGTGGATGAAGCTTTCTTT. It specifies CASSLTGVDEAFF.

The chain is built from TRBV5-1 and TRBJ2-1; possibly TRBD1 for D (5 bases). Germline V CDR1 and CDR2: SGHRS, YFSETQ. Trimming removed 0 bases at V and 0 bases at J, with 10 bases between. This CDR3 is 16 amino acids long. The CDR3 loop is CASSLGGFSSYNEQFF. CDR3 bases: TGCGCCAGCAGCTTGGGGGGCTTCAGCTCCTACAATGAGCAGTTCTTC. Full variable domain (outside the CDR3, taken from reference TRBV5-1 and TRBJ2-1): KAGVTQTPRYLIKTRGQQVTLSCSPISGHRSVSWYQQTPGQGLQFLFEYFSETQRNKGNFPGRFSGRQFSNSRSEMNVSTLELGDSALYLCASSLGGFSSYNEQFFGPGTRLTVL.

This chain joins TRBV27 and TRBJ2-5; 8 bases line up with TRBD2. J lost 1 base, V lost 5 bases, and 12 bases had no gene match. Germline V gives CDR1 MNHEY, CDR2 SMNVEV (reference sequence). CDR3 length equals 17 residues. CDR3: CASSPVLVSGVQETQYF. Here the CDR3 DNA reads TGTGCCAGCAGTCCCGTCCTGGTTAGCGGGGTCCAAGAGACCCAGTACTTC.

The J gene is TRBJ2-7, the V gene TRBV2; 8 bases map to TRBD1. CDR1 and CDR2 (germline): SNHLY, FYNNEI. Trimming took 3 bases from V and 5 from J; bases not matched to a gene: 9. This CDR3 has 15 residues. The chain's CDR3 is CASSDPRDRLHEQYF. In DNA form, the CDR3 reads TGTGCCAGCAGTGATCCCCGGGACAGGCTCCACGAGCAGTACTTC.

The chain carries TRBV7-9 and TRBJ1-1, with 8 positions matching TRBD1. V was clipped by 5 bases and J by 5 bases; unmatched bases: 7. This CDR3 has 14 amino acids. In germline, CDR1 is SEHNR, CDR2 FQNEAQ (reference sequence). CDR3 residues: CASSPRTGSTEAFF. CDR3 nucleotides: TGTGCCAGCAGCCCAAGGACAGGGAGTACTGAAGCTTTCTTT. The full variable domain, completed using reference TRBV7-9 and TRBJ1-1, is DTGVSQNPRHKITKRGQNVTFRCDPISEHNRLYWYRQTLGQGPEFLTYFQNEAQLEKSRLLSDRFSAERPKGSFSTLEIQRTEQGDSAMYLCASSPRTGSTEAFFGQGTRLTVV.

The chain carries TRBV10-2 and TRBJ2-1, with 9 bases identical to TRBD2. The junction had 6 bases not matched to a gene; V was cut back by 6 bases and J by 9 bases. The CDR3 runs 13 residues. Germline values: CDR1 WSHSY, CDR2 SAAADI. The CDR3 reads CASRLAGDAEQFF. The CDR3 DNA sequence: TGCGCCAGCAGGTTAGCGGGAGACGCTGAGCAGTTCTTC.

This chain connects TRBV30 to TRBJ2-1; D gene ambiguous. With 4 bases removed from V and 6 bases from J, the gap between germline ends came to 10 bases. The germline V gene has CDR1 GTSNPN and CDR2 SVGIG (reference sequence). This CDR3 has 12 amino acids. CDR3 coding DNA: TGTGCCTGGAAGGAGCTATCCAATGAGCAGTTCTTC. It is translated as CAWKELSNEQFF.

The rearrangement links TRBV5-5 to TRBJ2-5; 9 nucleotides align to TRBD1. This CDR3 has 17 amino acids. CDR1 SGHKS and CDR2 YYEKEE come from the germline V gene (reference sequence). Trimming took 3 bases from V and 5 from J; bases not matched to a gene: 14. CDR3 bases: TGTGCCAGCAGCTCATCCCTAGGGACAGGGCGAGGGGAGACCCAGTACTTC. As protein: CASSSSLGTGRGETQYF.

Details on this clone: The identical CDR3 is also encoded by other nucleotide sequences in the sample. The V call is TRBV6-1, the J call TRBJ1-6; D remains ambiguous. Germline-derived CDR1 and CDR2 are MNHNS and SASEGT. The CDR3 length is 13 residues. The V gene lost 3 bases and the J gene lost 7 bases, with 7 bases spanning the gap. CDR3 in amino acids: CASSEIGNSPLHF. The DNA for the CDR3 is TGTGCCAGCAGTGAGATAGGCAATTCACCCCTCCACTTT.

The V gene is TRBV28, the J gene TRBJ1-5; 9 bases map to TRBD1. From germline, CDR1 is MDHEN and CDR2 SYDVKM. V gave up 5 bases and J gave up 5 bases; unmatched junction bases: 7. The length of the CDR3 is 15 residues. This CDR3 is CASSPPGQGHQPQHF. CDR3 in DNA: TGTGCCAGCAGTCCCCCTGGACAGGGGCATCAGCCCCAGCATTTT. Together with reference TRBV28 and TRBJ1-5, the CDR3 gives the full variable domain: DVKVTQSSRYLVKRTGEKVFLECVQDMDHENMFWYRQDPGLGLRLIYFSYDVKMKEKGDIPEGYSVSREKKERFSLILESASTNQTSMYLCASSPPGQGHQPQHFGDGTRLSIL.

J is TRBJ1-2 and V is TRBV29-1; 8 bases agree with TRBD1. The CDR3 is made up of 15 amino acids. CDR1 is SQVTM, CDR2 ANQGSEA, per germline. The V and J ends lost 4 bases and 7 bases, in that order; junction bases with no gene match: 14. The CDR3, as DNA: TGCAGCGTTGTCCCCCGGGGACAGGCCTCTGGTGGCTACACCTTC. Encoded protein: CSVVPRGQASGGYTF.

The CDR3 DNA reads TGTGCCAGCAGCCGCGAGACAGGGAACACCGGGGAGCTGTTTTTT. This sequence encodes CASSRETGNTGELFF. The chain is built from TRBV14 and TRBJ2-2, with a weak D call TRBD1 (6 bases). Germline V CDR1 and CDR2: SGHDN, FVKESK. This CDR3 is 15 amino acids long. V shed 4 bases and J shed 1 base, with 10 bases lying between them.

The chain carries TRBV25-1 and TRBJ2-2, with unresolved D. Germline assignment: CDR1 MGHDK and CDR2 SYGVNS. V lost 1 base and J 2 bases, leaving 2 bases between the germline ends. The CDR3 loop spans 13 amino acids. The CDR3 DNA sequence: TGTGCCAGCAGTGAATTTAACACCGGGGAGCTGTTTTTT. It codes for CASSEFNTGELFF. The variable domain in full, completed from reference TRBV25-1 and TRBJ2-2, reads EADIYQTPRYLVIGTGKKITLECSQTMGHDKMYWYQQDPGMELHLIHYSYGVNSTEKGDLSSESTVSRIRTEHFPLTLESARPSHTSQYLCASSEFNTGELFFGEGSRLTVL.

This clone came up a few times. The genes are TRBV7-2 and TRBJ1-3; possibly TRBD1 for D (5 bases). Between the trimmed V and J ends, which lost 1 base and 4 bases, there was a span of 11 bases. Germline CDR1 and CDR2: SGHTA and FQGNSA. This CDR3 is 15 amino acids long. In DNA form, the CDR3 reads TGTGCCAGCAGCTTAGGGGTCTCAGGGGGAAACACCATATATTTT. Protein sequence: CASSLGVSGGNTIYF.

The rearrangement uses TRBV28 and TRBJ1-4; D is ambiguous. Trimming removed 6 bases from V and 4 bases from J, with 3 bases in between. Germline V CDR1 and CDR2: MDHEN, SYDVKM. The CDR3 has 11 amino acids. The CDR3 DNA sequence: TGTGCCAGCAGGGGTAATGAAAAACTGTTTTTT. Its protein is CASRGNEKLFF.

This clone was found a few times. Other DNA sequences within the sample encode an identical CDR3. This chain uses TRBV30 with TRBJ2-7; D not certain. The ends were cut back, 3 bases at V and 1 base at J, with 4 bases in the middle. Looked up from germline, CDR1 is GTSNPN and CDR2 is SVGIG (reference sequence). The CDR3 covers 11 residues. CDR3 in DNA: TGTGCCTGGAGAGGGTCCTACGAGCAGTACTTC. Translated, it gives CAWRGSYEQYF.

The chain has TRBV5-6 and TRBJ2-5; weak D call: TRBD1 (6 bases). V lost 0 bases, J lost 5 bases, and 20 bases lay in between. Per the germline V gene, CDR1 is SGHDT and CDR2 is YYEEEE. The CDR3 loop spans 17 amino acids. Written as DNA, the CDR3 is TGTGCCAGCAGCTTGGGGGTCCGACTTACAGGGTATGAGACCCAGTACTTC. Translated, it gives CASSLGVRLTGYETQYF.

V is TRBV2 and J is TRBJ2-7; 10 positions match TRBD2. Losses at the gene ends were 0 bases for V and 3 bases for J; bases not matched to a gene: 5. CDR3 size: 16 residues. Per germline, CDR1 SNHLY and CDR2 FYNNEI. This CDR3 is CASSEARASGSYEQYF. CDR3 nucleotides: TGTGCCAGCAGTGAAGCGCGGGCTAGCGGGAGCTACGAGCAGTACTTC.

This clone was found once. This sample also contains other DNA sequences that code for the same CDR3. The gene calls are TRBV6-4 and TRBJ2-5, with 10 bases that match TRBD1. The CDR3 covers 14 residues. The germline V gene encodes CDR1 MRHNA and CDR2 SNTAGT. Losses at the gene ends were 4 bases for V and 4 bases for J; bases not matched to a gene: 3. CDR3 DNA: TGTGCCAGCAGTGGGGACAGGGGAGGAGAGACCCAGTACTTC. Its translation: CASSGDRGGETQYF.

This chain links TRBV7-9 with TRBJ1-3, with D uncertain. Germline lookup yields CDR1 SEHNR and CDR2 FQNEAQ (reference sequence). The germline V and J ends were trimmed by 1 base and 2 bases, with 12 bases remaining between them. This CDR3 has 16 residues. The CDR3 region has the DNA TGTGCCAGCAGCTTAGTTGAATCAGGAACTGGAAACACCATATATTTT. Its protein is CASSLVESGTGNTIYF.

J is TRBJ2-2 and V is TRBV28; D unresolved. This CDR3 contains 13 residues. CDR1 is MDHEN and CDR2 is SYDVKM in the germline V gene. Trimming stripped 6 bases from V and 5 bases from J, with 10 bases between. The CDR3 coding sequence is TGTGCCAGCAGCTACCTATTGACCGGGGAGCTGTTTTTT. It encodes CASSYLLTGELFF.

The rearrangement uses TRBV27 and TRBJ1-5; 10 nucleotides align to TRBD1. Germline CDR1 is MNHEY and CDR2 is SMNVEV (reference sequence). The CDR3 contains 16 residues. Losses at the gene ends were 6 bases for V and 5 bases for J; bases not matched to a gene: 10. The CDR3 nucleotides are TGTGCCAGCAGGGACTCGGTCGGACAGGGGGATCAGCCCCAGCATTTT. Its translation: CASRDSVGQGDQPQHF.

This sequence joins TRBV9 and TRBJ1-1, with TRBD1 identical over 8 bases. The CDR3 contains 14 residues. CDR1 is SGDLS and CDR2 is YYNGEE in the germline V gene. With 3 bases clipped from V and 2 bases from J, the junction kept 3 bases outside the gene matches. CDR3 nucleotide sequence: TGTGCCAGCAGCGCAGGGGGCTTCAACACTGAAGCTTTCTTT. As protein: CASSAGGFNTEAFF.